The 20 T cell receptor beta chains below all came from one sample that was sequenced in a study of blood T cell repertoires in COVID-19. Sequenced by immunoSEQ multiplex PCR; TCRdb stores in-frame clones only, minus some. The repertoire includes some 75,000 clones, about nine tenths of them detected once, and 6.9% sits in the top ten. Sequences were obtained from peripheral blood. The receptors come from a human donor in a cohort sampled during active COVID-19.

The chain combines TRBV5-1 with TRBJ2-1; 8 nucleotides align to TRBD1. CDR3 length: 20 amino acids. Trimming cost V 2 bases and J 4 bases; bases outside gene matches: 20. Germline loops: CDR1 SGHRS, CDR2 YFSETQ. The CDR3 protein is CASSFPGTGAGGVGYNEQFF. The CDR3 DNA reads TGCGCCAGCAGCTTTCCTGGGACTGGGGCAGGGGGCGTAGGTTACAATGAGCAGTTCTTC. The full variable domain, in which reference TRBV5-1 and TRBJ2-1 provide the parts outside the CDR3, is KAGVTQTPRYLIKTRGQQVTLSCSPISGHRSVSWYQQTPGQGLQFLFEYFSETQRNKGNFPGRFSGRQFSNSRSEMNVSTLELGDSALYLCASSFPGTGAGGVGYNEQFFGPGTRLTVL.

The chain combines TRBV3-1 (or the pseudogene TRBV3-2) with TRBJ2-3, with D hard to call. Trimming cost V 3 bases and J 5 bases, with 9 bases left between them. The CDR3 covers 13 residues. Per germline, CDR1 LGHDT and CDR2 YNNKEL (reference sequence). CDR3 region: CASSHRRRDTQYF. DNA of the CDR3: TGTGCCAGCAGCCATCGGCGGCGAGATACGCAGTATTTT.

The gene calls are TRBV11-3 and TRBJ2-1; TRBD2 matches 7 bases. Trimming at V came to 5 bases and at J to 8 bases, leaving 6 bases not matched to a gene. This CDR3 is 13 amino acids long. CDR1 is SGHNT and CDR2 is YENEEA in the germline V gene. The DNA of the CDR3 is TGTGCCAGCAGCGGGGGGGTTAGCGATGAGCAGTTCTTC. Its protein is CASSGGVSDEQFF.

V and J are TRBV6-5 and TRBJ1-1; 7 bases map to TRBD1. Germline V gene data show CDR1 as MNHEY and CDR2 as SVGAGI. Trimming took 4 bases from V and 3 from J; bases not matched to a gene: 8. The CDR3 is 15 residues long. The CDR3 is CASSFDRQGHTEAFF. CDR3 coding DNA: TGTGCCAGCAGTTTCGACCGACAGGGTCACACTGAAGCTTTCTTT.

The V call is TRBV6-5, the J call TRBJ2-1; D is perhaps TRBD2 (6 bases). From germline, CDR1 is MNHEY and CDR2 SVGAGI. This CDR3 is 12 amino acids long. Trimming shortened V by 8 bases and J by 7 bases, and 12 bases separated the two germline ends. In DNA form, the CDR3 reads TGTGCCAGCGGCACCGGGGGAAATGAGCAGTTCTTC. Protein sequence: CASGTGGNEQFF.

The chain recombines TRBV5-1 with TRBJ2-3; no definite D call. Per the germline V gene, CDR1 is SGHRS and CDR2 is YFSETQ. The CDR3 has 16 amino acids. Trimming stripped 4 bases from V and 0 bases from J, with 15 bases between. In nucleotides, the CDR3 is TGCGCCAGCAGCATCGCCGGGTCCCCTAGCACAGATACGCAGTATTTT. Amino acids: CASSIAGSPSTDTQYF. Looking up the rest from reference TRBV5-1 and TRBJ2-3 gives the full variable domain: KAGVTQTPRYLIKTRGQQVTLSCSPISGHRSVSWYQQTPGQGLQFLFEYFSETQRNKGNFPGRFSGRQFSNSRSEMNVSTLELGDSALYLCASSIAGSPSTDTQYFGPGTRLTVL.

This chain joins TRBV6-1 and TRBJ1-5; no reliable D call. V was cut by 1 base and J by 2 bases, with 15 bases left in between. The germline V gene has CDR1 MNHNS and CDR2 SASEGT. The CDR3 consists of 17 residues. Written as DNA, the CDR3 is TGTGCCAGCAGTGAAGTCTCGACAAACTGGGGCAATCAGCCCCAGCATTTT. As protein: CASSEVSTNWGNQPQHF.

The chain carries TRBV2 and TRBJ1-1, with 7 nucleotides matching TRBD1. Germline V gives CDR1 SNHLY, CDR2 FYNNEI. The CDR3 covers 16 residues. Trimming at V came to 3 bases and at J to 1 base, leaving 8 bases not matched to a gene. The DNA of the CDR3 is TGTGCCAGCAGTGATTGGAGAGACAGGGCGAACACTGAAGCTTTCTTT. It translates to CASSDWRDRANTEAFF.

The chain joins TRBV9 to TRBJ2-7; possible D gene TRBD1, 6 bases. Germline values: CDR1 SGDLS, CDR2 YYNGEE. The V end lost 2 bases, the J end lost 3 bases, and 15 bases lay between the germline ends. This CDR3 is built from 15 residues. CDR3 nucleotide sequence: TGTGCCAGCAGCGTTGGGGTACAGGGCATCTACGAGCAGTACTTC. Its translation: CASSVGVQGIYEQYF. Drawing the rest from reference TRBV9 and TRBJ2-7, the complete variable domain is DSGVTQTPKHLITATGQRVTLRCSPRSGDLSVYWYQQSLDQGLQFLIQYYNGEERAKGNILERFSAQQFPDLHSELNLSSLELGDSALYFCASSVGVQGIYEQYFGPGTRLTVT.

The rearrangement uses TRBV4-3 and TRBJ1-2; TRBD1 agrees at 9 bases. The CDR3 has 15 residues. The germline V gene has CDR1 LGHNA and CDR2 YSLEER. V was clipped by 5 bases and J by 5 bases; unmatched bases: 9. The CDR3 nucleotides read TGCGCCAGCAGCTCGGCGACAGGGGGTAGATATGGCTACACCTTC. This sequence encodes CASSSATGGRYGYTF.

The rearrangement joins TRBV5-1 to TRBJ2-1; 10 positions match TRBD2. V trimming: 2 bases; J trimming: 10 bases; junction bases outside the gene matches: 9. The CDR3 has 15 amino acids. Germline V gene lookup returns CDR1 SGHRS and CDR2 YFSETQ. CDR3 protein: CASSLGELAGLEQFF. DNA of the CDR3: TGCGCCAGCAGCTTAGGGGAACTAGCGGGGCTAGAGCAGTTCTTC.

The gene calls are TRBV2 and TRBJ2-2; no definite D call. V was trimmed by 4 bases and J by 3 bases, leaving 6 bases between them. The germline gives CDR1 SNHLY, CDR2 FYNNEI. The length of the CDR3 is 13 residues. In DNA form, the CDR3 reads TGTGCCAGCAGTGGGCAGTACACCGGGGAGCTGTTTTTT. Translation gives CASSGQYTGELFF.

This chain links TRBV5-4 with TRBJ2-2, with D tentatively TRBD2 (5 bases). Germline V gene data show CDR1 as SGHNT and CDR2 as YYREEE (reference sequence). CDR3 length equals 16 residues. Between the trimmed V and J ends, which lost 1 base and 6 bases, there was a span of 16 bases. The CDR3 is CASSLTAVRSAGELFF. The CDR3 DNA reads TGTGCCAGCAGCTTGACAGCGGTTCGGTCCGCCGGGGAGCTGTTTTTT.

This clone was counted a single time. The chain employs TRBV18 and TRBJ1-1, with D possibly being TRBD1 (5 bases). The CDR3 covers 14 residues. Germline V gives CDR1 KGHSH, CDR2 LQKENI. The ends were cut back, 3 bases at V and 0 bases at J, with 8 bases in the middle. CDR3 sequence: CASSPGGMNTEAFF. CDR3 nucleotides: TGTGCCAGCTCACCCGGGGGAATGAACACTGAAGCTTTCTTT.

CDR3 in amino acids: CASTPRGDSAGYTF. The CDR3 coding sequence is TGTGCCAGCACCCCCAGGGGAGATTCGGCCGGCTACACCTTC. The chain combines TRBV6-5 with TRBJ1-2; D may be TRBD1 (6 bases). The CDR3 sequence is 14 residues long. V lost 7 bases and J 8 bases, leaving 20 bases between the germline ends. Germline lookup yields CDR1 MNHEY and CDR2 SVGAGI.

V and J are TRBV7-9 and TRBJ2-1, with D possibly TRBD2 on 6 matching bases. Germline lookup yields CDR1 SEHNR and CDR2 FQNEAQ (reference sequence). The ends were cut back, 1 base at V and 2 bases at J, with 12 bases in the middle. The CDR3 spans 16 residues. The CDR3 sequence: CASSLEEGEPYNEQFF. CDR3 DNA sequence: TGTGCCAGCAGCTTAGAGGAGGGTGAGCCCTACAATGAGCAGTTCTTC.

The J gene is TRBJ1-6, the V gene TRBV6-5, with 7 bases fitting TRBD1. V trimming: 6 bases; J trimming: 10 bases; junction bases outside the gene matches: 12. This CDR3 comprises 15 residues. Germline CDR1 and CDR2: MNHEY and SVGAGI. The CDR3 is CASRVRQGEGSPLHF. The CDR3 nucleotides read TGTGCCAGCAGAGTTAGACAGGGTGAGGGATCACCCCTCCACTTT.

The gene calls are TRBV5-1 and TRBJ1-2; 11 nucleotides line up with TRBD1. CDR3 length: 17 residues. Trimming cost V 0 bases and J 4 bases; bases outside gene matches: 8. The germline gives CDR1 SGHRS, CDR2 YFSETQ. This chain's CDR3 is CASSLAPGQGGAYGYTF. The CDR3, as DNA: TGCGCCAGCAGCTTGGCGCCGGGACAGGGGGGTGCCTATGGCTACACCTTC.

The gene calls are TRBV24-1 and TRBJ1-4, with a weak D call TRBD1 (5 bases). V gave up 2 bases and J gave up 6 bases, with 18 bases separating them. The CDR3 has 17 amino acids. Germline assignment: CDR1 KGHDR and CDR2 SFDVKD. In DNA, the CDR3 is TGTGCCACCAGTGATTCCGGGGGAAATTTTGGGGATGAAAAACTGTTTTTT. Translation gives CATSDSGGNFGDEKLFF.

This chain connects TRBV3-1 (or the pseudogene TRBV3-2) to TRBJ2-1; a weak D match, TRBD2 (7 bases). This CDR3 has 20 amino acids. V shed 0 bases and J shed 0 bases, with 21 bases lying between them. CDR1 and CDR2 from the germline V gene are LGHDT and YNNKEL (reference sequence). CDR3 in DNA: TGTGCCAGCAGCCAAGATGGAGGGGGGGCCGGGCTGAACTCCTACAATGAGCAGTTCTTC. It encodes CASSQDGGGAGLNSYNEQFF.